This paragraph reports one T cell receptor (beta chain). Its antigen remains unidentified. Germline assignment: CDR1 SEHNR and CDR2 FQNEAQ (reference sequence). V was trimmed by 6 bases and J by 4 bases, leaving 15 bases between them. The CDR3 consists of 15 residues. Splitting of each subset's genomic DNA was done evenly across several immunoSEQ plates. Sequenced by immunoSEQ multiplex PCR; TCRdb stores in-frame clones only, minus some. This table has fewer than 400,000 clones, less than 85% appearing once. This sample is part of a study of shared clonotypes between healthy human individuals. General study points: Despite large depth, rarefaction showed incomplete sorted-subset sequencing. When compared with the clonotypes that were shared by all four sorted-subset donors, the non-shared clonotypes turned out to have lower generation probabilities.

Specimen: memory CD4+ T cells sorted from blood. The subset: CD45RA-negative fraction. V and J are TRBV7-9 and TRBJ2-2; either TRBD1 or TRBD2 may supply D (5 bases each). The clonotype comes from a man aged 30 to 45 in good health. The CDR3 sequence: CASRTAAGTTGELFF. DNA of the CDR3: TGTGCCAGCAGAACAGCCGCAGGGACCACCGGGGAGCTGTTTTTT.